The entry that follows covers one T cell receptor beta chain sequence. Antigen specificity is unknown. The sort gate was single viable CD3+CD4+CD8-CD45RO+ cells for memory CD4+ T cells. After thawing, CD4+ T cells were positively selected. The data derive from a study of memory CD4+ T cells and cytomegalovirus serostatus. General study findings and limits: About two fifths of the roughly 160 known CMV-associated TCRbeta sequences appeared in CD4+ memory.

Original handling: Out-of-frame sequences were removed, leaving 2,000,000 or so distinct TCRbeta sequences. Measured with immunoSEQ multiplex PCR; TCRdb has only the in-frame clones, and not every one. V, J and clone size are taken as reported in that table, and D and trimming were inferred from the DNA itself. The data contain over 65,000 clones, roughly 80% of them seen just once; the ten biggest clones take up just over 2.5%. The V gene's germline CDR1 is LNHNV and CDR2 YYDKDF (reference sequence). The CDR3 runs 17 residues. The V and J ends lost 2 bases and 5 bases, in that order; junction bases with no gene match: 9.

The source is an adult in good health and CMV-seropositive. This chain uses TRBV15 with TRBJ2-2; 9 bases line up with TRBD2. Sequences were obtained from memory CD4+ T cells from blood. The chain's CDR3 is CATSRRLASGETGELFF. DNA of the CDR3: TGTGCCACCAGCAGACGTCTGGCTAGCGGGGAGACCGGGGAGCTGTTTTTT.